Following are 22 T cell receptor beta chains from one sample sequenced in a study of long-term antiretroviral therapy in people with HIV. The authors ran the immunoSEQ assay, v3.0, at survey level. The assay was immunoSEQ multiplex PCR, and TCRdb's table has in-frame clones only and misses some. The sample carries under 20,000 clones, approximately 86% recorded once. Source: unsorted PBMCs, taken 0.5 years after starting antiretroviral therapy. Source of these receptors: a man in his forties with HIV.

The V and J genes are TRBV18 and TRBJ1-1; TRBD1 might be the D (5 bases). From germline, CDR1 is KGHSH and CDR2 LQKENI. This CDR3 has 16 amino acids. The V gene lost 3 bases and the J gene lost 1 base, with 15 bases spanning the gap. This chain's CDR3 is CASSPSLTGGNTEAFF. In DNA, the CDR3 is TGTGCCAGCTCACCCTCTCTGACGGGGGGGAACACTGAAGCTTTCTTT.

The chain links TRBV9 to TRBJ1-2; 10 positions match TRBD1. This CDR3 has 19 residues. Germline CDR1 SGDLS, CDR2 YYNGEE. V was pared by 0 bases and J by 2 bases, with 13 bases of the junction left unmatched. CDR3 sequence reads: CASSVVGPGQGPTNYGYTF. CDR3 in DNA: TGTGCCAGCAGCGTAGTAGGGCCGGGACAGGGGCCAACAAACTATGGCTACACCTTC.

For the CDR3, the DNA is TGTGCCAGCAGTCGACAGGGGTACACTGAAGCTTTCTTT. Translating it yields CASSRQGYTEAFF. The chain uses TRBV27 and TRBJ1-1, with 8 bases identical to TRBD1. The V gene's germline CDR1 is MNHEY and CDR2 SMNVEV (reference sequence). This CDR3 spans 13 amino acids. The junction had 2 bases not matched to a gene; V was cut back by 5 bases and J by 3 bases.

This clone was seen more than once but under ten times. The chain carries TRBV7-9 and TRBJ1-4, with D uncertain. Germline assignment: CDR1 SEHNR and CDR2 FQNEAQ (reference sequence). With 8 bases removed from V and 3 bases from J, the gap between germline ends came to 13 bases. This CDR3 is 14 amino acids long. The CDR3 reads CASGLGLANEKLFF. Here the CDR3 DNA reads TGTGCCAGCGGATTAGGGCTGGCTAATGAAAAACTGTTTTTT.

The chain has TRBV30 and TRBJ1-1; a weak D match, TRBD1 (6 bases). The CDR3 is 14 residues long. V lost 2 bases, J lost 5 bases, and 15 bases lay in between. In germline, CDR1 is GTSNPN, CDR2 SVGIG (reference sequence). CDR3 sequence (DNA): TGTGCCTGGAGTCTGGGTCAGGGGAGTACTGAAGCTTTCTTT. Its protein is CAWSLGQGSTEAFF.

In its sample, this clone ranks as medium-sized (0.01 to 0.1%). The J gene is TRBJ2-1, the V gene TRBV7-6, with 8 bases fitting TRBD2. The germline gives CDR1 SGHVS, CDR2 FNYEAQ. Trimming cost V 1 base and J 2 bases; bases outside gene matches: 1. This CDR3 is 15 amino acids long. CDR3 protein: CASSLGSGTYNEQFF. As DNA, the CDR3 is TGTGCCAGCAGCTTAGGTAGCGGGACCTACAATGAGCAGTTCTTC.

The chain joins TRBV9 to TRBJ2-7, with D hard to call. CDR1 SGDLS and CDR2 YYNGEE come from the germline V gene. Deletions cut 4 bases from V and 7 bases from J, with 24 bases between. This CDR3 region has 16 residues. The CDR3: CASSPVADPALWEQYF. The CDR3 coding sequence is TGTGCCAGCAGCCCAGTAGCTGACCCAGCACTTTGGGAGCAGTACTTC.

The chain has TRBV11-3 and TRBJ2-7, with 8 positions matching TRBD2. CDR1 is SGHNT and CDR2 is YENEEA in the germline V gene. Trimming cost V 3 bases and J 8 bases; bases outside gene matches: 3. This CDR3 region has 12 residues. The CDR3 DNA reads TGTGCCAGCAGCTTTACTAGCGGACAGCAGTACTTC. Its protein is CASSFTSGQQYF.

A few counts support this clone. V gene TRBV6-1 combines with J gene TRBJ2-6; no clear D. Trimming cost V 8 bases and J 0 bases, with 8 bases left between them. The CDR3 has 14 amino acids. Germline CDR1 MNHNS, CDR2 SASEGT. CDR3 in amino acids: CASLRNSGANVLTF. DNA of the CDR3: TGTGCCAGCTTACGGAACTCTGGGGCCAACGTCCTGACTTTC.

The gene calls are TRBV6-4 and TRBJ1-6, with TRBD1 matching over 9 bases. Germline V lookup: CDR1 MRHNA, CDR2 SNTAGT. The CDR3 is made up of 12 amino acids. The junction had 1 base not matched to a gene; V was cut back by 9 bases and J by 7 bases. CDR3 DNA sequence: TGTGCCAGAGGACAGGGGAATTCACCCCTCCACTTT. Protein sequence: CARGQGNSPLHF.

The chain uses TRBV7-2 and TRBJ1-6, with D tentatively TRBD1 (5 bases). V was pared by 1 base and J by 7 bases, with 11 bases between. This CDR3 is built from 15 residues. Germline CDR1 reads SGHTA; CDR2 reads FQGNSA. The CDR3 coding sequence is TGTGCCAGCAGCTTAGACAGGTCGTCGAATTCACCCCTCCACTTT. It encodes CASSLDRSSNSPLHF. Looking up the rest from reference TRBV7-2 and TRBJ1-6 gives the full variable domain: GAGVSQSPSNKVTEKGKDVELRCDPISGHTALYWYRQSLGQGLEFLIYFQGNSAPDKSGLPSDRFSAERTGGSVSTLTIQRTQQEDSAVYLCASSLDRSSNSPLHFGNGTRLTVT.

The CDR3 reads CASSEGGGPTYEQYF. CDR3 coding DNA: TGTGCCAGCAGTGAAGGGGGGGGCCCTACCTACGAGCAGTACTTC. The chain uses TRBV2 and TRBJ2-7; weak D call: TRBD2 (7 bases). The CDR3 is 15 amino acids. The germline V and J ends were trimmed by 1 base and 2 bases, with 12 bases remaining between them. Per the germline V gene, CDR1 is SNHLY and CDR2 is FYNNEI.

The rearrangement links TRBV11-2 to TRBJ2-1; the match to TRBD2 covers 7 bases. V was clipped by 1 base and J by 0 bases; unmatched bases: 3. Germline CDR1 reads SGHAT; CDR2 reads FQNNGV. This CDR3 has 16 amino acids. Written as DNA, the CDR3 is TGTGCCAGCAGCTTAGGGGGGGGAAGCTCCTACAATGAGCAGTTCTTC. Encoded protein: CASSLGGGSSYNEQFF. The entire variable domain, with the rest obtained from reference TRBV11-2 and TRBJ2-1, is as follows: EAGVAQSPRYKIIEKRQSVAFWCNPISGHATLYWYQQILGQGPKLLIQFQNNGVVDDSQLPKDRFSAERLKGVDSTLKIQPAKLEDSAVYLCASSLGGGSSYNEQFFGPGTRLTVL.

The CDR3 DNA is TGTGCCAGCAGCCCCCACCCCGGGACAGGGAATCAGCCCCAGCATTTT. Translating gives CASSPHPGTGNQPQHF. The V gene is TRBV9, the J gene TRBJ1-5; 9 bases agree with TRBD1. The V segment lost 4 bases and the J segment 4 bases; nucleotides outside the gene matches: 9. The CDR3 has 16 amino acids. From germline, CDR1 is SGDLS and CDR2 YYNGEE.

The V gene is TRBV2, the J gene TRBJ2-7, with a weak D call TRBD1 (6 bases). The CDR3 has 13 amino acids. The germline CDR1 and CDR2 sequences are SNHLY and FYNNEI. V was cut by 6 bases and J by 4 bases, with 13 bases left in between. The CDR3 DNA sequence: TGTGCCAGCAGGACGACAGGCGGTTACGAGCAGTACTTC. This encodes CASRTTGGYEQYF.

This clone has only one observation. The genes are TRBV30 and TRBJ2-2; no firm D call. The CDR3 has 16 residues. CDR1 is GTSNPN, CDR2 SVGIG, per germline (reference sequence). V was trimmed by 0 bases and J by 1 base, leaving 12 bases between them. CDR3 protein: CAWSVLGGWNTGELFF. CDR3 DNA: TGTGCCTGGAGTGTCCTTGGCGGTTGGAACACCGGGGAGCTGTTTTTT.

The V and J genes are TRBV9 and TRBJ2-5, with 8 nucleotides matching TRBD2. CDR1 SGDLS and CDR2 YYNGEE come from the germline V gene. The V gene end was trimmed by 4 bases and the J gene end by 0 bases; junction bases not matched to a gene: 8. The CDR3 spans 16 residues. CDR3 DNA sequence: TGTGCCAGCAGCCCCCACGGGAGGGGGGACCAAGAGACCCAGTACTTC. It specifies CASSPHGRGDQETQYF.

This clone has a single count. The CDR3 loop is CASSQGFSYEQYF. The CDR3 region has the DNA TGTGCCAGCTCGCAGGGATTCTCCTACGAGCAGTACTTC. V usage is TRBV9 and J usage is TRBJ2-7; maybe TRBD1 (5 bases). The CDR3 length is 13 residues. Trimming took 7 bases from V and 0 from J, leaving 11 bases between them. In germline, CDR1 is SGDLS, CDR2 YYNGEE. Variable domain in full (rest from reference TRBV9 and TRBJ2-7): DSGVTQTPKHLITATGQRVTLRCSPRSGDLSVYWYQQSLDQGLQFLIQYYNGEERAKGNILERFSAQQFPDLHSELNLSSLELGDSALYFCASSQGFSYEQYFGPGTRLTVT.

The J gene is TRBJ2-5, the V gene TRBV2, with D unclear. CDR3 length equals 14 residues. The germline V gene has CDR1 SNHLY and CDR2 FYNNEI. Trimming removed 5 bases from V and 4 bases from J, with 14 bases in between. CDR3 DNA: TGTGCCAGCAGTAAAATGGGGTGGTCAGAGACCCAGTACTTC. It codes for CASSKMGWSETQYF.

The J gene is TRBJ1-2, the V gene TRBV27; 7 positions match TRBD1. With V trimmed by 1 base and J by 8 bases, 16 bases remained unmatched. Germline CDR1 is MNHEY and CDR2 is SMNVEV (reference sequence). The CDR3 runs to 17 residues. This CDR3 reads CASSLYPRDSPQRGYTF. Written as DNA, the CDR3 is TGTGCCAGCAGTTTATACCCACGGGACAGCCCGCAGAGGGGCTACACCTTC.

The J gene is TRBJ1-3, the V gene TRBV6-5; D ambiguous. The CDR3 is 16 residues long. Per the germline V gene, CDR1 is MNHEY and CDR2 is SVGAGI. V was clipped by 0 bases and J by 1 base, with 10 bases between them. The CDR3 nucleotides are TGTGCCAGCAGTTACTCGCCCCCCCAGTCTGGAAACACCATATATTTT. Translation: CASSYSPPQSGNTIYF.

The chain couples TRBV11-2 to TRBJ1-5; TRBD1 is a possible D gene (6 bases). This CDR3 spans 16 amino acids. V lost 2 bases to trimming and J lost 5 bases, with 16 bases between them. Germline assignment: CDR1 SGHAT and CDR2 FQNNGV. CDR3 residues: CASSLWGPNSDQPQHF. The DNA of the CDR3 is TGTGCCAGCAGCTTATGGGGGCCCAATTCCGATCAGCCCCAGCATTTT.